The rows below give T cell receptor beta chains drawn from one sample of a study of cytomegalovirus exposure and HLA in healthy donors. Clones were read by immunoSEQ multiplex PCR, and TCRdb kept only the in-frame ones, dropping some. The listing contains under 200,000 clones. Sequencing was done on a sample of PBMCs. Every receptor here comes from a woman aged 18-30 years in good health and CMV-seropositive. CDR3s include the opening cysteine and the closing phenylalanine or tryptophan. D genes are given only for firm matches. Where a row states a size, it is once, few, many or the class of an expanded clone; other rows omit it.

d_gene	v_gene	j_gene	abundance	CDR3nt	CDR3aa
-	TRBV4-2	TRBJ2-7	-	TGTGCCAGCAGCCAAGTACAGGGTGTTCCTTCCTACGAGCAGTACTTC	CASSQVQGVPSYEQYF
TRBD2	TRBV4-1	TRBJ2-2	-	TGCGCCAGCACCAAAGCGGGGGTCGTAAACACCGGGGAGCTGTTTTTT	CASTKAGVVNTGELFF
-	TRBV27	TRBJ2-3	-	TGTGCCAGCAGCTTCCCCTACACAGATACGCAGTATTTT	CASSFPYTDTQYF
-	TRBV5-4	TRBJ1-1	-	TGTGCCAGCAGCTTGGGCAGGGCGGCGAACACTGAAGCTTTCTTT	CASSLGRAANTEAFF
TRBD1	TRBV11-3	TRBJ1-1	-	TGTGCCAGCAGCACTCGGACAGGGAACACTGAAGCTTTCTTT	CASSTRTGNTEAFF
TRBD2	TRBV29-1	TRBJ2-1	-	TGCAGCTACCGGGTAGGCGGGGGAGCCTACAATGAGCAGTTCTTC	CSYRVGGGAYNEQFF
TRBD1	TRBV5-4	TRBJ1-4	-	TGTGCCAGCAGCGCTTCGGGACAGGGTGTTGAAAAACTGTTTTTT	CASSASGQGVEKLFF
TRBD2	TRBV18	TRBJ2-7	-	TGTGCCAGCTCACCCTCCGCCGGACTAGCAACGGACGAGCAGTACTTC	CASSPSAGLATDEQYF
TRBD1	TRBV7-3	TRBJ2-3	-	TGTGCCAGCAGCAGACAGGGGTCGACAGATACGCAGTATTTT	CASSRQGSTDTQYF
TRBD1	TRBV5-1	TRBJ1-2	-	TGCGCCAGCAGCCCGGACAGGGGATATGGCTACACCTTC	CASSPDRGYGYTF
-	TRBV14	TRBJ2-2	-	TGTGCCAGCAGCCCACTAGGAGAGATACGAGCGAACACCGGGGAGCTGTTTTTT	CASSPLGEIRANTGELFF
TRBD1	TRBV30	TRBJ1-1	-	TGTGCCTGGACTCCGGGACAGACCACTGAAGCTTTCTTT	CAWTPGQTTEAFF
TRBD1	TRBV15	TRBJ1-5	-	TGTGCCACCAGCAGCGACAGGGGGCGTCAGCCCCAGCATTTT	CATSSDRGRQPQHF
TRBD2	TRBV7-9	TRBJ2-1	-	TGTGCCAGCAGTCGACCGGGACTAGCGGTCGAGGGGTTCTTC	CASSRPGLAVEGFF
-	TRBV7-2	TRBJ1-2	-	TGTGCCAGCAGCTTAGTTTATGGCAATGGCTACACCTTC	CASSLVYGNGYTF
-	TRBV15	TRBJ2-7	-	TGTGCCACCAGCAGAGATCTGGCAGGGAATTTGAGGGAGCAGTACTTC	CATSRDLAGNLREQYF
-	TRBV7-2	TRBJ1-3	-	TGTGCCAGCAGCTTAGACAGGGCGGGAAACACCATATATTTT	CASSLDRAGNTIYF
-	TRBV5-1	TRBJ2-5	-	TGCGCCAGCAGCTTGAGTTTGCGGCGAGAGACCCAGTACTTC	CASSLSLRRETQYF
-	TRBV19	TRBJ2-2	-	TGTGCCAGTAGTCTTTCAGGACTGGGGACCGGGGAGCTGTTTTTT	CASSLSGLGTGELFF
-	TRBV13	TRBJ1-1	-	TGTGCCAGCAGCTTAGGGAGGGGGGGCACTGAAGCTTTCTTT	CASSLGRGGTEAFF
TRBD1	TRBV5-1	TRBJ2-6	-	TGCGCCAGCAGCTTCCGGACAGGGTGGTCTGGGGCCAACGTCCTGACTTTC	CASSFRTGWSGANVLTF
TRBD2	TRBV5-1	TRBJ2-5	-	TGCGCCAGCAGGTCGGGGGGTCGGGAGACCCAGTACTTC	CASRSGGRETQYF
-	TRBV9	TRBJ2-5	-	TGTGCCAGCAGCGTAGCAGGGACACCCCAAGAGACCCAGTACTTC	CASSVAGTPQETQYF
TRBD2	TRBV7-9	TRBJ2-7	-	TGTGCCAGCAGCTTAGGTGTGTTAGCGGGGGGTCCCGACAACGAGCAGTACTTC	CASSLGVLAGGPDNEQYF
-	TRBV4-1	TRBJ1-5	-	TGCGCCAGCAGCCAACCGAGGTTTCAGCCCCAGCATTTT	CASSQPRFQPQHF
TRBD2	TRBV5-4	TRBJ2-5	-	TGTGCCAGCAGCTCCTGGACTAGCGGGGGGGAGACCCAGTACTTC	CASSSWTSGGETQYF
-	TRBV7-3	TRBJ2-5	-	TGTGCCAGCAGCTTGAGTAGTCAAGAGACCCAGTACTTC	CASSLSSQETQYF
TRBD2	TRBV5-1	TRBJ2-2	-	TGCGCCAGCGGCCGACTAGCGGGGGAGACCGGGGAGCTGTTTTTT	CASGRLAGETGELFF
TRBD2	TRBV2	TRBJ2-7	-	TGTGCCAGCAGCCCCGCCGGGGCTAGCGGGACCCACGAGCAGTACTTC	CASSPAGASGTHEQYF
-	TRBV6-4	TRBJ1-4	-	TGTGCCAGCACCTCAGGAAGGCTTAATGAAAAACTGTTTTTT	CASTSGRLNEKLFF
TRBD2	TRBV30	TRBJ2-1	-	TGTGCCTGGAGACTAGCGGGGGCCCACAATGAGCAGTTCTTC	CAWRLAGAHNEQFF
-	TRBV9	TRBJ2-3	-	TGTGCCAGCAGCTACAACCCATCTAGCACAGATACGCAGTATTTT	CASSYNPSSTDTQYF
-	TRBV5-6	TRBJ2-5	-	TGTGCCAGCAGCTTGTTGGAAGGGGTTCAAGAGACCCAGTACTTC	CASSLLEGVQETQYF
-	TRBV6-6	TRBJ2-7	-	TGTGCCAGCAGTACAGGGCCGAACGAGCAGTACTTC	CASSTGPNEQYF
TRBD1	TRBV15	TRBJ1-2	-	TGTGCCACCAGCAAAGGCAGGGGGGCTCTATTCTATGGCTACACCTTC	CATSKGRGALFYGYTF
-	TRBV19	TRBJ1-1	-	TGTGCCAGTAGTATCAACAGGGAGAACACTGAAGCTTTCTTT	CASSINRENTEAFF
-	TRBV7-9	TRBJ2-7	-	TGTGCCAGCAGCTCCGGACAAAACGAGCAGTACTTC	CASSSGQNEQYF
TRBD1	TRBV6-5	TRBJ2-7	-	TGTGCCAGCAGTTACTCGTGGGACAGGGTCACCTACGAGCAGTACTTC	CASSYSWDRVTYEQYF
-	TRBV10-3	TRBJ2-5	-	TGTGCCATCAAAGGAGGGGTTAAAGGAGAGACCCAGTACTTC	CAIKGGVKGETQYF
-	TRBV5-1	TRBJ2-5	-	TGCGCCAGCAGCTTTGGGGCCGAAGAGACCCAGTACTTC	CASSFGAEETQYF
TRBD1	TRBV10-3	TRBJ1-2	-	TGTGCCATCAGGGATGACAGGGGGGACTATGGCTACACCTTC	CAIRDDRGDYGYTF
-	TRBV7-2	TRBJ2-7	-	TGTGCCAGCAGCTTAGGACAGATAGGCGAGCAGTACTTC	CASSLGQIGEQYF
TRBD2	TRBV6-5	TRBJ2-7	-	TGTGCCAGCAGTTACTCGAGAGCGGGGGCCTACGAGCAGTACTTC	CASSYSRAGAYEQYF
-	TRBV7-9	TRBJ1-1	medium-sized	TGTGCCAGCAGCTTAGGTAGGAGCTACACTGAAGCTTTCTTT	CASSLGRSYTEAFF
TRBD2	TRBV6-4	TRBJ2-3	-	TGTGCCAGCAGAAAGACTAGCGGTTCCCCAGATACGCAGTATTTT	CASRKTSGSPDTQYF
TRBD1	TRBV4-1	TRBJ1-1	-	TGCGCCAGCAGCCAAGAAGGGCAGGGGGCTGGCCAAGGTGAAGCTTTCTTT	CASSQEGQGAGQGEAFF
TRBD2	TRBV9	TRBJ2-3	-	TGTGCCAGCAGCGTAGCGGCTAGCGGAGGCACAGATACGCAGTATTTT	CASSVAASGGTDTQYF
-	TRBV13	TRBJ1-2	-	TGTGCCAGCAGCTTCGACGGGATGGACGCTTCCCTCTATGGCTACACCTTC	CASSFDGMDASLYGYTF
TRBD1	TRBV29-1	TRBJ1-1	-	TGCAGCGTTGCGGACAGGGGGATCACTGAAGCTTTCTTT	CSVADRGITEAFF
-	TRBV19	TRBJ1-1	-	TGTGCCAGTAGTGGGAGTCGCAGTGCCTTGGACCCAAGAGCTTTCTTT	CASSGSRSALDPRAFF
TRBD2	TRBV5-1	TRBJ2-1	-	TGCGCCAGCAGGGTTACACTAGCGGGGACTAATGAGCAGTTCTTC	CASRVTLAGTNEQFF